What follows are 19 T cell receptor beta chains derived from one specimen sequenced in a study of blood T cell repertoires in COVID-19. Generated by immunoSEQ multiplex PCR, the TCRdb table keeps only in-frame clones and is missing some. This sample has about 58,000 clones, with 75% to 90% found just once. The source material was peripheral blood. The receptors derive from a woman aged 55-75 years with active COVID-19.

The chain is built from TRBV27 and TRBJ2-7; D gene ambiguous. Trimming left V 3 bases short and J 3 bases short, with 18 bases between. Germline CDR1 MNHEY, CDR2 SMNVEV (reference sequence). This CDR3 is 16 amino acids long. The CDR3 region is CASSFQSPRVSYEQYF. The CDR3 DNA is TGTGCCAGCAGTTTCCAGTCGCCACGGGTTAGCTACGAGCAGTACTTC.

J is TRBJ2-3 and V is TRBV6-5; D gene ambiguous. The CDR3 runs to 15 residues. Trimming left V 4 bases short and J 1 base short, with 12 bases between. CDR1 is MNHEY and CDR2 is SVGAGI in the germline V gene. CDR3 nucleotide sequence: TGTGCCAGCAGTTTGGGTAATCGGGGCACAGATACGCAGTATTTT. Residues: CASSLGNRGTDTQYF.

The V and J genes are TRBV5-4 and TRBJ2-5; possibly TRBD1 for D (5 bases). This CDR3 contains 14 residues. Germline V lookup: CDR1 SGHNT, CDR2 YYREEE (reference sequence). Trimming left V 2 bases short and J 1 base short, with 9 bases between. CDR3 DNA sequence: TGTGCCAGCAGCTTTAGGACACCCCAAGAGACCCAGTACTTC. Translated, it gives CASSFRTPQETQYF.

The V and J genes are TRBV4-2 and TRBJ2-6; maybe TRBD2 (5 bases). Germline lookup yields CDR1 LGHNA and CDR2 YNFKEQ. The CDR3 length is 16 residues. Trimming left V 1 base short and J 2 bases short, with 9 bases between. The CDR3 is CASSQAGTTGANVLTF. The CDR3 DNA reads TGTGCCAGCAGCCAAGCGGGAACTACTGGGGCCAACGTCCTGACTTTC.

The CDR3 DNA reads as TGTGCCAGCAGTGAAGGCCAACTCCGGGACATTCAGTACTTC. Protein product: CASSEGQLRDIQYF. The gene calls are TRBV2 and TRBJ2-4, with D unresolved. The germline V and J ends were trimmed by 1 base and 8 bases, with 12 bases remaining between them. The CDR3 extends over 14 amino acids. Germline-derived CDR1 and CDR2 are SNHLY and FYNNEI.

The CDR3 region is CASSRSGGPYNEQFF. CDR3 DNA sequence: TGTGCCAGCAGCCGGTCGGGGGGTCCCTACAATGAGCAGTTCTTC. The chain couples TRBV7-9 to TRBJ2-1; 7 nucleotides line up with TRBD2. V lost 5 bases, J lost 2 bases, and 6 bases stayed unmatched. There are 15 residues in the CDR3. In germline, CDR1 is SEHNR, CDR2 FQNEAQ (reference sequence).

The chain uses TRBV7-9 and TRBJ2-5; the match to TRBD1 covers 8 bases. The CDR3 is 17 residues long. With 2 bases clipped from V and 3 bases from J, the junction kept 11 bases outside the gene matches. The germline V gene encodes CDR1 SEHNR and CDR2 FQNEAQ (reference sequence). The CDR3 DNA sequence: TGTGCCAGCAGCTTACGTTACGAGGGACAGGATAAAGAGACCCAGTACTTC. Amino acids: CASSLRYEGQDKETQYF.

The chain is built from TRBV9 and TRBJ1-2; D possibly corresponds to TRBD1 (5 bases). V lost 3 bases and J 4 bases, leaving 10 bases between the germline ends. The CDR3 totals 13 residues. Germline V gene data show CDR1 as SGDLS and CDR2 as YYNGEE. The CDR3 DNA sequence: TGTGCCAGCAGCGCGCCACAGGTCTATGGCTACACCTTC. Its protein is CASSAPQVYGYTF. The full variable domain, with the rest looked up from reference TRBV9 and TRBJ1-2, is DSGVTQTPKHLITATGQRVTLRCSPRSGDLSVYWYQQSLDQGLQFLIQYYNGEERAKGNILERFSAQQFPDLHSELNLSSLELGDSALYFCASSAPQVYGYTFGSGTRLTVV.

The rearrangement joins TRBV6-2 or TRBV6-3 to TRBJ1-1; the D is unclear. Germline V gene lookup returns CDR1 MNHEY and CDR2 SVGEGT. The CDR3 length is 16 residues. Deletions cut 5 bases from V and 3 bases from J, with 19 bases between. The CDR3 spells CASSKLRPVTDTEAFF. Here the CDR3 DNA reads TGTGCCAGCAGTAAACTACGCCCAGTTACGGACACTGAAGCTTTCTTT.

The rearrangement links TRBV5-1 to TRBJ2-7; the match to TRBD1 covers 10 bases. Germline CDR1 SGHRS, CDR2 YFSETQ. V lost 4 bases and J lost 5; bases outside the gene matches: 9. This CDR3 spans 15 amino acids. CDR3 region: CASSTPGQGLDEQYF. The CDR3 coding sequence is TGCGCCAGCAGCACACCGGGACAGGGGCTGGACGAGCAGTACTTC. Using reference TRBV5-1 and TRBJ2-7 for the parts outside the CDR3, the full variable domain is KAGVTQTPRYLIKTRGQQVTLSCSPISGHRSVSWYQQTPGQGLQFLFEYFSETQRNKGNFPGRFSGRQFSNSRSEMNVSTLELGDSALYLCASSTPGQGLDEQYFGPGTRLTVT.

CDR3 nucleotide sequence: TGTGCCAGCAGCTTTCGGGTTGATAATTCACCCCTCCACTTT. Its protein product is CASSFRVDNSPLHF. The chain carries TRBV7-9 and TRBJ1-6; D remains ambiguous. This CDR3 spans 14 amino acids. Trimming cost V 3 bases and J 5 bases, with 8 bases left between them. In germline, CDR1 is SEHNR, CDR2 FQNEAQ (reference sequence).

The V and J genes are TRBV7-2 and TRBJ2-4; 9 nucleotides line up with TRBD2. V lost 4 bases, J lost 0 bases, and 13 bases stayed unmatched. Germline CDR1 reads SGHTA; CDR2 reads FQGNSA. The CDR3 length is 19 residues. The DNA for the CDR3 is TGTGCCAGCAGCTCCCGGGGGACTCGCGGGGGGGAAGCCAAAAACATTCAGTACTTC. Translated: CASSSRGTRGGEAKNIQYF.

The V and J genes are TRBV6-6 and TRBJ2-4; a possible D gene is TRBD1 (6 bases). CDR3 size: 13 residues. Trimming took off 6 bases at V and 6 bases at J, with 12 bases between the two ends. CDR1 MNHNY and CDR2 SVGAGI come from the germline V gene (reference sequence). CDR3 in amino acids: CASRTDRANIQYF. Written as DNA, the CDR3 is TGTGCCAGCAGGACGGACAGAGCAAACATTCAGTACTTC.

The chain uses TRBV13 and TRBJ2-5; 9 bases align to TRBD2. The V and J ends lost 3 bases and 3 bases, in that order; junction bases with no gene match: 5. Germline loops: CDR1 PRHDT, CDR2 FYEKMQ (reference sequence). The CDR3 consists of 15 residues. As DNA, the CDR3 is TGTGCCAGCAGCTTTGGAGCGGGGGGTAAAGAGACCCAGTACTTC. Its protein is CASSFGAGGKETQYF.

The chain carries TRBV7-6 and TRBJ1-2; D gene ambiguous. The CDR3 consists of 14 residues. V was shortened by 2 bases and J by 1 base, with 8 bases between the two germline ends. Germline V gene sequence: CDR1 SGHVS, CDR2 FNYEAQ. This CDR3 reads CASSLQALNYGYTF. CDR3 in DNA: TGTGCCAGCAGCTTACAGGCGCTTAACTATGGCTACACCTTC.

This CDR3 is CASGLGTAYYTDGYTF. In DNA form, the CDR3 reads TGTGCTAGTGGTTTGGGGACAGCCTACTACACGGACGGCTACACCTTC. The chain is built from TRBV12-5 and TRBJ1-2; D is possibly TRBD1 (6 bases). The germline gives CDR1 LGHNT, CDR2 FRNRAP. With 1 base removed from V and 8 bases from J, the gap between germline ends came to 20 bases. This CDR3 is built from 16 residues.

The rearrangement links TRBV5-1 to TRBJ1-1, with 7 bases matching TRBD1. The CDR3 runs to 12 residues. CDR1 and CDR2 from the germline V gene are SGHRS and YFSETQ. The junction had 5 bases not matched to a gene; V was cut back by 9 bases and J by 3 bases. The CDR3 DNA reads TGCGCCACACAGGGGAGGTACACTGAAGCTTTCTTT. Protein: CATQGRYTEAFF.

The chain recombines TRBV24-1 with TRBJ1-4; 8 positions match TRBD1. CDR1 and CDR2 (germline): KGHDR, SFDVKD. CDR3 length: 15 residues. Trimming removed 9 bases from V and 8 bases from J; junction bases left unmatched: 13. For the CDR3, the DNA is TGTGCCACCCCGCGACAGGGGATTCTTCGGGAAAAACTGTTTTTT. Protein sequence: CATPRQGILREKLFF.

The chain links TRBV4-1 to TRBJ1-2; unclear D gene. The germline V gene has CDR1 MGHRA and CDR2 YSYEKL. V lost 1 base to trimming and J lost 3 bases, with 9 bases between them. The CDR3 sequence is 14 residues long. The chain's CDR3 is CASSQGTADYGYTF. As DNA, the CDR3 is TGCGCCAGCAGCCAAGGCACAGCCGACTATGGCTACACCTTC.